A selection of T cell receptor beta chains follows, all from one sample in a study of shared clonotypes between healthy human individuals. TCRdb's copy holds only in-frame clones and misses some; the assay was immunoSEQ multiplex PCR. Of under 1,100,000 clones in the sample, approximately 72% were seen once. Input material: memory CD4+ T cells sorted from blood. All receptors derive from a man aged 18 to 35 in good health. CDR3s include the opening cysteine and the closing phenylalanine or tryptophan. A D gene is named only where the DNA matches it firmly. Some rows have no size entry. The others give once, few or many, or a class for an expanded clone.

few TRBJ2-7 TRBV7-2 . CASSFTAASYEQYF TGTGCCAGCAGCTTTACAGCCGCCTCCTACGAGCAGTACTTC
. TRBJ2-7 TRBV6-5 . CASSSQYEQYF TGTGCCAGCAGTTCCCAATACGAGCAGTACTTC
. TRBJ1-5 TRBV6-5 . CASSTGTHSNQPQHF TGTGCCAGCAGTACCGGGACACATAGCAATCAGCCCCAGCATTTT
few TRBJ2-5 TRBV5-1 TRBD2 CASSLGGRGETQYF TGCGCCAGCAGCTTGGGCGGGAGGGGAGAGACCCAGTACTTC
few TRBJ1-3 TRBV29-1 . CSVEQGNTIYF TGCAGCGTCGAACAGGGAAACACCATATATTTT
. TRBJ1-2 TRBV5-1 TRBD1 CASTSGTGGIYGYTF TGCGCCAGCACCTCCGGGACAGGGGGCATATATGGCTACACCTTC
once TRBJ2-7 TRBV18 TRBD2 CASSTPSGSHEQYF TGTGCCAGCTCTACCCCTAGCGGGAGCCACGAGCAGTACTTC
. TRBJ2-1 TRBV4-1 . CASSPNPGSYNEQFF TGCGCCAGCAGCCCAAATCCGGGCTCCTACAATGAGCAGTTCTTC
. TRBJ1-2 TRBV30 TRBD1 CAFYGTGSGYTF TGTGCCTTCTACGGGACAGGGTCTGGCTACACCTTC
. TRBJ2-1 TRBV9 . CASSRLSSHNEQFF TGTGCCAGCAGCCGCCTCAGTAGTCACAATGAGCAGTTCTTC
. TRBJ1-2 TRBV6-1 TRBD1 CASKILGQGSYGYTF TGTGCCAGCAAAATCTTGGGACAGGGCTCCTATGGCTACACCTTC
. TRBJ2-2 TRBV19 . CASSPQGLDGTGELFF TGTGCCAGTAGTCCACAGGGTCTGGATGGCACCGGGGAGCTGTTTTTT
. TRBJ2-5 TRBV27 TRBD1 CASSFRQGQTQYF TGTGCCAGCAGTTTCAGACAGGGGCAGACCCAGTACTTC
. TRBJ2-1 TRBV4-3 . CASSQGGSVYNEQFF TGCGCCAGCAGCCAAGGTGGCAGCGTTTACAATGAGCAGTTCTTC
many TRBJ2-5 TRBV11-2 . CASSSTHRTVQETQYF TGTGCCAGCAGCTCGACGCACCGGACGGTTCAAGAGACCCAGTACTTC
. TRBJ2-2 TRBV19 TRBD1 CASSLRDRRAGELFF TGTGCCAGTAGCCTCCGGGACAGGCGGGCCGGGGAGCTGTTTTTT
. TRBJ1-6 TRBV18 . CASSPPSSYNSPLHF TGTGCCAGCTCACCACCGTCCTCCTATAATTCACCCCTCCACTTT
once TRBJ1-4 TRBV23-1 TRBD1 CASSQWDRGRWEKLFF TGCGCCAGCAGTCAATGGGACAGGGGGCGATGGGAAAAACTGTTTTTT
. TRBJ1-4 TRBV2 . CASEWRRNEKLFF TGTGCCAGCGAATGGAGAAGGAATGAAAAACTGTTTTTT
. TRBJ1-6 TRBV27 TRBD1 CASGPGQGYNSPLHF TGTGCCAGCGGTCCGGGACAGGGCTATAATTCACCCCTCCACTTT
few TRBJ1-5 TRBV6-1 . CASTGGPNQPQHF TGTGCCAGTACGGGCGGTCCTAATCAGCCCCAGCATTTT
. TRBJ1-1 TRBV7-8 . CASSPGEGRGIGTEAFF TGTGCCAGCAGCCCTGGGGAGGGGCGCGGGATAGGTACTGAAGCTTTCTTT
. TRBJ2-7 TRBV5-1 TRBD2 CASSREGPSEQYF TGCGCCAGCAGTCGGGAGGGACCTAGCGAGCAGTACTTC
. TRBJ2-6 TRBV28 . CASSFAGANVLTF TGTGCCAGCAGTTTTGCTGGGGCCAACGTCCTGACTTTC
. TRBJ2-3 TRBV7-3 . CASSPTPPAAQYF TGTGCCAGCAGCCCCACTCCACCCGCTGCGCAGTATTTT
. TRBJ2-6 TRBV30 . CAWTGVRTSSGANVLTF TGTGCCTGGACGGGGGTCAGGACCAGCTCTGGGGCCAACGTCCTGACTTTC
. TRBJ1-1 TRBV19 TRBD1 CASSEGASTEAFF TGTGCCAGTAGCGAGGGGGCGAGCACTGAAGCTTTCTTT
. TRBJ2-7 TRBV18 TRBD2 CASSLGLAGGAFSYEQYF TGTGCCAGCTCGCTGGGACTAGCGGGAGGGGCGTTCTCCTACGAGCAGTACTTC
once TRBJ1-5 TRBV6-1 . CASSERASGANSNQPQHF TGTGCCAGCAGTGAAAGGGCCTCAGGGGCGAATAGCAATCAGCCCCAGCATTTT